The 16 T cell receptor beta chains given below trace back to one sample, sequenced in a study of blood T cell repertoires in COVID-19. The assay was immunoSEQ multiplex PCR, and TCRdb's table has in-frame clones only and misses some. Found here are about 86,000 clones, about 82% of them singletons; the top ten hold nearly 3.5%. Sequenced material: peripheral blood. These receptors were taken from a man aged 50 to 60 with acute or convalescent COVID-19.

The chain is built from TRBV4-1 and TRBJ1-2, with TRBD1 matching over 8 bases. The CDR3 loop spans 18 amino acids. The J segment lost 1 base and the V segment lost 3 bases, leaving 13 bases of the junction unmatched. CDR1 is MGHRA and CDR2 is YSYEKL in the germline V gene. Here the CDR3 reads CASSHFRGQDINNYGYTF. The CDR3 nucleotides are TGCGCCAGCAGCCACTTCCGGGGACAGGACATCAATAACTATGGCTACACCTTC.

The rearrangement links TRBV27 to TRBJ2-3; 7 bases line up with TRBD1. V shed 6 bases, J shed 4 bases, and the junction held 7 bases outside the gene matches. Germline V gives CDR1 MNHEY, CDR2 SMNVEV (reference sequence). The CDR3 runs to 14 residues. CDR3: CASSATGWSDTQYF. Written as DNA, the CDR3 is TGTGCCAGCAGCGCGACAGGGTGGTCAGATACGCAGTATTTT.

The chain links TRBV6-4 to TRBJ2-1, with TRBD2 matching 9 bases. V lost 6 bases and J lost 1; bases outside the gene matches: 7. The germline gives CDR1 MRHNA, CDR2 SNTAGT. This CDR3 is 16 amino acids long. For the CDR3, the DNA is TGTGCCAGCAGACCCTCAGCGGGGGGATCCTACAATGAGCAGTTCTTC. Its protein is CASRPSAGGSYNEQFF.

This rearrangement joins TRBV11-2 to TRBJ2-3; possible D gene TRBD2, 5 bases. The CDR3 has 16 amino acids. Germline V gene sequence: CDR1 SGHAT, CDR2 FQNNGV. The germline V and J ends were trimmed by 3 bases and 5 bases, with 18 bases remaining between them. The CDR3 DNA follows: TGTGCCAGCAGCTTTCCCGGTGACGGGGTAGGAGATACGCAGTATTTT. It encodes CASSFPGDGVGDTQYF.

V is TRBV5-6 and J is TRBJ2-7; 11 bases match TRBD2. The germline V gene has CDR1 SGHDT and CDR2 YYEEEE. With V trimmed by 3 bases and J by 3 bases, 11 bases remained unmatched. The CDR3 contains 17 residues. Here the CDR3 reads CASSSPTSTSGVYEQYF. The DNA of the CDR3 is TGTGCCAGCAGCTCCCCCACCTCGACTAGCGGGGTCTACGAGCAGTACTTC.

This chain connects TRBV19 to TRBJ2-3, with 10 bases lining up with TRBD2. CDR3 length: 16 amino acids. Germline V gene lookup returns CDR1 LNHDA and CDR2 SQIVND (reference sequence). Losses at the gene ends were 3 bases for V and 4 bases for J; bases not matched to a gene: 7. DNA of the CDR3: TGTGCCAGTAGTATCGCCAGCGGGGGGGCGGCAGATACGCAGTATTTT. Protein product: CASSIASGGAADTQYF.

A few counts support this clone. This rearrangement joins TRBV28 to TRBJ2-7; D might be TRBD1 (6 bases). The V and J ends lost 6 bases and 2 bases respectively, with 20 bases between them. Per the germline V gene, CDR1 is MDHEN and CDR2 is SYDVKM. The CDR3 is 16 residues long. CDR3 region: CASSLPLDRTTYEQYF. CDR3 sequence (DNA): TGTGCCAGCAGCCTTCCCCTCGACAGGACCACCTACGAGCAGTACTTC.

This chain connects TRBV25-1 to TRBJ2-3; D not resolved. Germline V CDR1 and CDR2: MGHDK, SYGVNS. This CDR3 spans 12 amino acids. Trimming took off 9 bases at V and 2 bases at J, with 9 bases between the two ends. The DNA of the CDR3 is TGTGCCAGTAGCTTTACCACAGATACGCAGTATTTT. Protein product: CASSFTTDTQYF. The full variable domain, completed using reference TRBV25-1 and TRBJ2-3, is EADIYQTPRYLVIGTGKKITLECSQTMGHDKMYWYQQDPGMELHLIHYSYGVNSTEKGDLSSESTVSRIRTEHFPLTLESARPSHTSQYLCASSFTTDTQYFGPGTRLTVL.

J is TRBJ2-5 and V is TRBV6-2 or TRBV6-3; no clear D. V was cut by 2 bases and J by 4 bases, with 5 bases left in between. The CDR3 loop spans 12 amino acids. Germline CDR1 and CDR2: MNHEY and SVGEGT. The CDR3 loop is CASSYPGETQYF. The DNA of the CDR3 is TGTGCCAGCAGTTACCCCGGAGAGACCCAGTACTTC.

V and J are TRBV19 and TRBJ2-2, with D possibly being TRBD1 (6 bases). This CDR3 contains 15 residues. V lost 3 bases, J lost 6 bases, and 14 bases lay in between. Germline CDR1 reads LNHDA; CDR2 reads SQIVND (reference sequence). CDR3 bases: TGTGCCAGTAGTATCAGGGGTGATAAACCCGGGGAGCTGTTTTTT. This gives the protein CASSIRGDKPGELFF.

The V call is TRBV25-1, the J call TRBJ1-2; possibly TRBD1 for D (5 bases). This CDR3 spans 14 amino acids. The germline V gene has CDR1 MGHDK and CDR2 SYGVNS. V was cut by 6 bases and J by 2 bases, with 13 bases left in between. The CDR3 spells CASSKPGHNYGYTF. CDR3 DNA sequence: TGTGCCAGCAGCAAACCAGGACACAACTATGGCTACACCTTC.

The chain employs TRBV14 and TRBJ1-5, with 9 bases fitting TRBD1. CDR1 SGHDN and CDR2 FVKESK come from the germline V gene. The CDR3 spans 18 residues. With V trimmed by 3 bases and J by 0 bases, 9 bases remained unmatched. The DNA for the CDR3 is TGTGCCAGCAGCCATCCCTCAGGGGACAGGGATAGCAATCAGCCCCAGCATTTT. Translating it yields CASSHPSGDRDSNQPQHF.

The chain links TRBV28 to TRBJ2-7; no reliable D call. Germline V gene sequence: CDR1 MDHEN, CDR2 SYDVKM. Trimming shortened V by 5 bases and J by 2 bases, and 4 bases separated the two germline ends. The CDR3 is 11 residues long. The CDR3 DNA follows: TGTGCCAGCAGTGTAACCTACGAGCAGTACTTC. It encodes CASSVTYEQYF.

This CDR3 reads CASSFTGQEPQHF. Here the CDR3 DNA reads TGTGCCAGCAGCTTTACAGGGCAGGAGCCCCAGCATTTT. J is TRBJ1-5 and V is TRBV11-2, with D possibly TRBD1 on 6 matching bases. Trimming left V 3 bases short and J 8 bases short, with 11 bases between. Per the germline V gene, CDR1 is SGHAT and CDR2 is FQNNGV. The CDR3 extends over 13 amino acids.

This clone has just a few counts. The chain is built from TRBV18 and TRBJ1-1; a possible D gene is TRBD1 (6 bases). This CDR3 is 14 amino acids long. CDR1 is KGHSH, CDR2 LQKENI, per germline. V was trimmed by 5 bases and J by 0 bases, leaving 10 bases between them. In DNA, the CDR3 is TGTGCCAGCTCATCCCAGGGGCTGAACACTGAAGCTTTCTTT. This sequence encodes CASSSQGLNTEAFF.

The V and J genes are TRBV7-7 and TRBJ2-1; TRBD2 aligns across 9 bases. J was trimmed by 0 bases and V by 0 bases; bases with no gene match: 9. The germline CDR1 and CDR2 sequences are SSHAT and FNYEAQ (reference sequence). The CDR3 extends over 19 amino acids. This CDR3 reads CASSLADLAGFSSYNEQFF. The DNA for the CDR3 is TGTGCCAGCAGCTTAGCTGACCTAGCGGGGTTTAGCTCCTACAATGAGCAGTTCTTC.